This T cell receptor beta chain was profiled in a study of blood T cell repertoires in COVID-19. Study overall: Collection of acute and convalescent COVID-19 samples took place in the United States, Italy and Spain.

In the study's own analysis: For nucleated cells, counts were estimated from reference gene primer amplification. TCRdb's table, derived via immunoSEQ multiplex PCR, lists solely in-frame clones and lacks some. V and J calls and clone size are as listed in that table; D and trimming were resolved from the DNA. Among 75,000 to 90,000 clones listed, 90% were seen once. The Seattle patients, enrolled during active infection, were followed longitudinally. V was clipped by 5 bases and J by 10 bases; unmatched bases: 6. Germline V gene lookup returns CDR1 LNHDA and CDR2 SQIVND (reference sequence). This CDR3 contains 13 residues.

The material sequenced was peripheral blood. This chain links TRBV19 with TRBJ2-1; 9 bases agree with TRBD1. This clonotype was sampled from a man younger than 35 with COVID-19, enrolled during active disease. CDR3 in amino acids: CASSAGQGGEQFF. The DNA for the CDR3 is TGTGCCAGTAGTGCGGGACAGGGTGGGGAGCAGTTCTTC.